The clone carrying this T cell receptor (beta chain) was found a few times. Its antigen is not identified. CDR1 is GTSNPN, CDR2 SVGIG, per germline (reference sequence). The V end lost 3 bases, the J end lost 4 bases, and 22 bases lay between the germline ends. This CDR3 is built from 16 residues. The data stem from a study of T cell repertoires in aging, cancer and after chemotherapy. Study outcomes and limitations: In healthy donors, age-related TCR diversity loss mainly reflected lost richness.

Multiplex touch-down PCR with TRB-A/B primers amplified rearranged V-D-J TRB sequences. TCRdb used MiXCR to reprocess the multiplex PCR reads, holding one entry per CDR3 protein. The sample comprises 3,000 or so distinct CDR3 sequences, approximately 25% of which are singletons, and 30% to 40% rests with the top ten. Peripheral blood genomic DNA, not sorted cells or RNA, was the template. The sequencing sample was made of blood. The receptor was isolated from a human donor with a solid tumor. This sequence joins TRBV30 and TRBJ2-7; tentative D call: TRBD2 (6 bases). The DNA of the CDR3 is TGTGCCTGGAGACGAATAACCGGGACTTCCTTTTACGAGCAGTACTTC. This gives the protein CAWRRITGTSFYEQYF.